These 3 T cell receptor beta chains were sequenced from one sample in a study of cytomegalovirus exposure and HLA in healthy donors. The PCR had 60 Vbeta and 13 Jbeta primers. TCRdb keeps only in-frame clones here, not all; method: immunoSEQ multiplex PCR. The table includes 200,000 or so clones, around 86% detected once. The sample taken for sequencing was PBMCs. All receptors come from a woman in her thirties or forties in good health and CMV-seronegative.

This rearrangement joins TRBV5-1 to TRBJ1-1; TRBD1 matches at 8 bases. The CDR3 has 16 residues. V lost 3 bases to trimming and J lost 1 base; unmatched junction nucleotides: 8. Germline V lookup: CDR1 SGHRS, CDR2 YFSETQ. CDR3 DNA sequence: TGCGCCAGCAGCTCGACTCCCGGACAGGGGAACACTGAAGCTTTCTTT. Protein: CASSSTPGQGNTEAFF.

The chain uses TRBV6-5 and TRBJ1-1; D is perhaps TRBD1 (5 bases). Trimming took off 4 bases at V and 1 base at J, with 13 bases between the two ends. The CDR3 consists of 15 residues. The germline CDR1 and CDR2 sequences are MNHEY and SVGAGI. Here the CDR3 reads CASSFEGGANTEAFF. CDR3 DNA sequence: TGTGCCAGCAGTTTCGAGGGAGGGGCGAACACTGAAGCTTTCTTT.

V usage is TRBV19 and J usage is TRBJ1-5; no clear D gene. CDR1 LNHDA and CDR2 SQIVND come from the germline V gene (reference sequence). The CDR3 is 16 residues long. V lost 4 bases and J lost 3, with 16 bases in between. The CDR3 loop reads CASSRAGVGDNQPQHF. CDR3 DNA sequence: TGTGCCAGTAGTAGAGCAGGAGTCGGGGACAATCAGCCCCAGCATTTT. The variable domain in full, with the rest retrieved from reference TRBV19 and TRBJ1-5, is DGGITQSPKYLFRKEGQNVTLSCEQNLNHDAMYWYRQDPGQGLRLIYYSQIVNDFQKGDIAEGYSVSREKKESFPLTVTSAQKNPTAFYLCASSRAGVGDNQPQHFGDGTRLSIL.